There are a few counts of the clone carrying this T cell receptor (beta chain). Its antigen is still unknown. This sample was taken from a study of CD8 T cells in ankylosing spondylitis. Findings of the study overall: Characteristic of ankylosing spondylitis blood, it appeared, was a TCR beta motif comprising roughly 8 highly homologous variants. Disease-linked clones proved CD8+ and comparatively uncommon in peripheral blood. Significant enrichment of disease-linked clones was reportedly seen in matched ankylosing spondylitis synovial fluid.

Trimming removed 5 bases at V and 0 bases at J, with 13 bases between. Germline V CDR1 and CDR2: SEHNR, FQNEAQ (reference sequence). The CDR3 contains 15 residues. TCRdb processed the 5' RACE reads anew with MiXCR; each CDR3 protein has one entry. Of over 700,000 distinct CDR3 sequences listed, roughly 20% are singletons. The chain carries TRBV7-9 and TRBJ1-1; D may be TRBD1 (6 bases). This sequence was found in a male donor with ankylosing spondylitis. Sequencing was done on a sample of blood, either unsorted or a sorted T cell fraction (not recorded which). The CDR3 reads CASSPRTDMNTEAFF. The CDR3 nucleotides read TGTGCCAGCAGCCCCCGGACAGATATGAACACTGAAGCTTTCTTT.